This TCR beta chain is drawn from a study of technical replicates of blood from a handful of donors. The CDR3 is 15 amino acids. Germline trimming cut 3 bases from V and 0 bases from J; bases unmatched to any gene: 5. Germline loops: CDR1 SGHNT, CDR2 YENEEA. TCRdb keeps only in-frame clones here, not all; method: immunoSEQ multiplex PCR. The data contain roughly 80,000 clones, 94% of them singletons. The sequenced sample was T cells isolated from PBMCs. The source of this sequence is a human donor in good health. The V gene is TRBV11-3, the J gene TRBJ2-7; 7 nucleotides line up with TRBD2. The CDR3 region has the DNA TGTGCCAGCAGCTTTTCGGGAGGACCCTCCTACGAGCAGTACTTC. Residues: CASSFSGGPSYEQYF.